This TCR beta chain is drawn from a study of monozygotic twins with cystic fibrosis. Looked up from germline, CDR1 is SGHTA and CDR2 is FQGNSA. The CDR3 has 17 amino acids. V lost 3 bases to trimming and J lost 0 bases; unmatched junction nucleotides: 1. Here immunoSEQ multiplex PCR was the method, and the copy in TCRdb shows in-frame clones only, minus some. This sample has roughly 25,000 clones; approximately 96% occur once, and the top ten carry around 3%. For this clone: What it binds is not known.

Findings and limits, study-wide: Median Simpson clonality of 0.0095 suggested naive T cells predominated.

This rearrangement joins TRBV7-2 to TRBJ2-1, with TRBD2 matching 14 bases. Sequencing was carried out using blood. The clonotype originates from a girl aged 2-15 years with cystic fibrosis. The CDR3 region is CASSLGTSGGSYNEQFF. The DNA of the CDR3 is TGTGCCAGCAGCTTGGGGACTAGCGGGGGCTCCTACAATGAGCAGTTCTTC.